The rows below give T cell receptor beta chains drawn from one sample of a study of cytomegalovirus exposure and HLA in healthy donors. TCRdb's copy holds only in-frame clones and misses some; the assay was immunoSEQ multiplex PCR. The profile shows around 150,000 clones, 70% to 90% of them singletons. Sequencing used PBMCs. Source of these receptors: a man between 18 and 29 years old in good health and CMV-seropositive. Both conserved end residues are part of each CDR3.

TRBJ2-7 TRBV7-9 CASSSPDRNSYEQYF
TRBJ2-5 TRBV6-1 CASSPLTLSPGTQYF
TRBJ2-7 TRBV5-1 CASSLGGVGAYEQYF
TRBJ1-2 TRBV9 CASSMTGYGYTF
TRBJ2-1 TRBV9 CASSVLATSYNEQFF
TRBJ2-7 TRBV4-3 CASSQDSAGVGEQYF
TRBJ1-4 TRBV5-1 CASSLDTGINEKLFF
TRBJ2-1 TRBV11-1 CASSHTQFNEQFF
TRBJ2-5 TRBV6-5 CASSPLFGETQYF
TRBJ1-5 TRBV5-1 CASSFGTAENQPQHF
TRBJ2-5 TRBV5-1 CASSSTGTSLSETQYF
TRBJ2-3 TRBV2 CASSSPGTGNSDTQYF
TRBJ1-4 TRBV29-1 CSVGVGVDEKLFF
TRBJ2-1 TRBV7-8 CASSPTGGLSYNEQFF
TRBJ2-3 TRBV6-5 CASGTGLSDTQYF
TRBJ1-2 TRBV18 CASSPRQGDGYTF
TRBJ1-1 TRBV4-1 CASSPETGGNTEAFF
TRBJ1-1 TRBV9 CASSPGAGLDTEAFF
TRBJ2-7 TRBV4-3 CASSQDWVAPGEQYF
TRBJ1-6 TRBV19 CASSIQGPGSPLHF
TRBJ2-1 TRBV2 CASSDSGTSGGNEQFF
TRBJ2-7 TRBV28 CASSLYSGGPTYEQYF
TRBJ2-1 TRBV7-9 CASSLDSGGLHNEQFF
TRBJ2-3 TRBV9 CASRTPGTGFLRTDTQYF
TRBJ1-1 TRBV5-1 CASSGRDRFNTEAFF
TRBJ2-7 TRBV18 CASSPGQGAYYEQYF
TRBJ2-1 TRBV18 CARRRTGLGYEQFF
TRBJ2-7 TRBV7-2 CASSSGTSGGVYEQYF
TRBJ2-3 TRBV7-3 CASSFSGDTQYF
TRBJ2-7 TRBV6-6 CASSTAGQNSYEQYF
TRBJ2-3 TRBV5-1 CASSLMGGVPDTQYF
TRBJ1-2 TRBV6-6 CASSGTGLYYGYTF
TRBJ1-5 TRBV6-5 CASSYDRVYQPQHF
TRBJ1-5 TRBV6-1 CASSERDLRNNQPQHF
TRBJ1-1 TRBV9 CASSVVPLNTEAFF
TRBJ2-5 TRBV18 CASSPATSGVFGTQYF
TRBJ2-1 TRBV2 CARRLADNEQFF
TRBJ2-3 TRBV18 CASSPRLTGVTDTQYF
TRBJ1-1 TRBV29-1 CSAGHVDEAFF
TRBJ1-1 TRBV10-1 CASSDQIRKEAFF
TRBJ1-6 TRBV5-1 CASSARQGSNSPLHF
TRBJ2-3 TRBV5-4 CASSTRTGGTDTQYF
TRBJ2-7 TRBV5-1 CASSLLQGAYEQYF
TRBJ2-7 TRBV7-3 CASSPVGNSYEQYF
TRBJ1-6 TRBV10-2 CASRQGKNSPLHF
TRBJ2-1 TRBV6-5 CASSYGGALNEQFF
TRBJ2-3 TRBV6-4 CASRQGANTDTQYF
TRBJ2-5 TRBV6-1 CAAARQGRETQYF
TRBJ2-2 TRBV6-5 CASRGTSGFTGELFF
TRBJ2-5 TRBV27 CASSLSLVETQYF
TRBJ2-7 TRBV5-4 CASSLVASYEQYF
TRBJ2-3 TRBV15 CATSRRLGASTDTQYF
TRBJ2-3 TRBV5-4 CASSLTGENTDTQYF
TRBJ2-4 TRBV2 CAARQFLAKNIQYF
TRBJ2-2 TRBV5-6 CASSPGTGGAGELFF
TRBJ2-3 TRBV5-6 CASRSLTGRGGPRADTQYF
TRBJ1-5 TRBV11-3 CASSLDVSGTEYQPQHF
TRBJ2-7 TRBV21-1 CASSKEGGQSYEQYF
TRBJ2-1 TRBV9 CASSVTGTGGYNEQFF
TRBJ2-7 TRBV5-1 CASSLRLGGDEQYF